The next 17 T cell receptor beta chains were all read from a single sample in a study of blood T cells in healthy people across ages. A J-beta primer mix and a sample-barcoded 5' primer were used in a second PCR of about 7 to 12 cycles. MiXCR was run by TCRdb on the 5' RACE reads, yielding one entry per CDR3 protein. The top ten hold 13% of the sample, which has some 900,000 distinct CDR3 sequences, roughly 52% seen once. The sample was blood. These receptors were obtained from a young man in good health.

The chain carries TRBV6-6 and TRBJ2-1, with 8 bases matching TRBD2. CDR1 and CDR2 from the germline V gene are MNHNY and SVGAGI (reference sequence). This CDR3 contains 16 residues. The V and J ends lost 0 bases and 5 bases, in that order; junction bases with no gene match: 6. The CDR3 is CASSYSRTSTNNEQFF. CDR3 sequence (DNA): TGTGCCAGCAGTTACTCCAGGACTAGCACGAACAATGAGCAGTTCTTC.

The CDR3 loop is CAWSVRGTVNEKLFF. In DNA, the CDR3 is TGTGCCTGGAGTGTACGTGGGACGGTTAATGAAAAACTGTTTTTT. The chain combines TRBV30 with TRBJ1-4, with a possible D match to TRBD1 (5 bases). CDR3 length: 15 residues. The germline V gene encodes CDR1 GTSNPN and CDR2 SVGIG (reference sequence). The V gene lost 0 bases and the J gene lost 4 bases, with 12 bases spanning the gap.

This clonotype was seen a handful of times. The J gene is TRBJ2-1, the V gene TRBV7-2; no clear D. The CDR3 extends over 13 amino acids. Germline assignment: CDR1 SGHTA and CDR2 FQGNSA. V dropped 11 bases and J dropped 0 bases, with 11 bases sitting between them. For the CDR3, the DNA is TGTGCCGTACAAAAAGACTCCTACAATGAGCAGTTCTTC. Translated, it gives CAVQKDSYNEQFF.

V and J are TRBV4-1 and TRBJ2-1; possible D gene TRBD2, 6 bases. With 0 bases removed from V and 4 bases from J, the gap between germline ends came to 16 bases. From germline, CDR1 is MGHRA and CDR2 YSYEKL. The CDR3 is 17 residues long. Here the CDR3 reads CASSQEGRTSRYNEQFF. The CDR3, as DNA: TGCGCCAGCAGCCAAGAGGGTAGAACTAGCAGGTACAATGAGCAGTTCTTC.

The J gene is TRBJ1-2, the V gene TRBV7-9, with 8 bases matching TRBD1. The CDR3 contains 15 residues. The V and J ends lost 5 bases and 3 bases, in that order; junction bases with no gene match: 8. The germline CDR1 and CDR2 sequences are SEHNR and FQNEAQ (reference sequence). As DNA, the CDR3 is TGTGCCAGCAGCCGCGGACAGGGCAGCGACTATGGCTACACCTTC. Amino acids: CASSRGQGSDYGYTF.

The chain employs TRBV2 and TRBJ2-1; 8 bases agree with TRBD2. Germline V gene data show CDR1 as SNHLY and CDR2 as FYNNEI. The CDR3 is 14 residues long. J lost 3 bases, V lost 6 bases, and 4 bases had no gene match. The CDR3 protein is CASRLAGVYNEQFF. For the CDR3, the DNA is TGTGCCAGCAGGCTAGCGGGCGTCTACAATGAGCAGTTCTTC.

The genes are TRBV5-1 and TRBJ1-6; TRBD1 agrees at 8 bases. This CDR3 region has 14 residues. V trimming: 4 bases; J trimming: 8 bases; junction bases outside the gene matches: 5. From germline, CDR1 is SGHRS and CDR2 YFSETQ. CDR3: CASSTGQGDSPLHF. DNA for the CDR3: TGCGCCAGCAGCACCGGACAGGGAGATTCACCCCTCCACTTT.

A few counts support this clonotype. CDR3 protein: CASSQDLVNEQFF. CDR3 nucleotides: TGCGCCAGCAGCCAAGACTTGGTCAATGAGCAGTTCTTC. J is TRBJ2-1 and V is TRBV4-3, with D uncertain. The V and J ends lost 0 bases and 6 bases respectively, with 6 bases between them. Germline CDR1 is LGHNA and CDR2 is YSLEER. The CDR3 spans 13 residues.

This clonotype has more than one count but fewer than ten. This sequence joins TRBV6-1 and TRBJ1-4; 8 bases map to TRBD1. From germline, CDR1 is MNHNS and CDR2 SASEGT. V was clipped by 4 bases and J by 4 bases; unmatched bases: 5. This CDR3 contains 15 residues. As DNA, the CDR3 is TGTGCCAGCAGTGCCAGGGACAGGAATAATGAAAAACTGTTTTTT. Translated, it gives CASSARDRNNEKLFF.

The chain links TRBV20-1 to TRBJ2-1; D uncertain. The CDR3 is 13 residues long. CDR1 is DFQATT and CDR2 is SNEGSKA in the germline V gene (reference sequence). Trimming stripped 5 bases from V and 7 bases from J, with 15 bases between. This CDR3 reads CSAPLRARNEQFF. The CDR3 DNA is TGCAGTGCTCCCCTCCGGGCGAGGAATGAGCAGTTCTTC.

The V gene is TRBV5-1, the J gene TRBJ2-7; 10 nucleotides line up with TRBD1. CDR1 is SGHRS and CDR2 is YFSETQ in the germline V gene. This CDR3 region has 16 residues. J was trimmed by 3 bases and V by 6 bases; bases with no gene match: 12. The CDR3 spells CASNGGQGNPHYEQYF. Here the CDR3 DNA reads TGCGCCAGCAACGGGGGACAGGGGAATCCCCACTACGAGCAGTACTTC.

As DNA, the CDR3 is TGTGCCAGCAGCCAAGAGGGCAGTTTAAAAGAGACCCAGTACTTC. This gives the protein CASSQEGSLKETQYF. J is TRBJ2-5 and V is TRBV4-2; D is unresolved. The CDR3 covers 15 residues. Trimming removed 0 bases at V and 3 bases at J, with 11 bases between. Looked up from germline, CDR1 is LGHNA and CDR2 is YNFKEQ.

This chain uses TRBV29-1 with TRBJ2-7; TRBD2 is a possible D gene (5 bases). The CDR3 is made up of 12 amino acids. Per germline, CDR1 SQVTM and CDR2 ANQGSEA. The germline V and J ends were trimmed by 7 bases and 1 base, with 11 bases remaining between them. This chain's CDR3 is CSAGSESYEQYF. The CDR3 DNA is TGCAGCGCCGGTAGCGAATCCTACGAGCAGTACTTC.

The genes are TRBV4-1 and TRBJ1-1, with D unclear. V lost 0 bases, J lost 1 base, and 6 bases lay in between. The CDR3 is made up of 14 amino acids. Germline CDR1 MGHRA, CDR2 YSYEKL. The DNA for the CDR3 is TGCGCCAGCAGCCAAGAACTGCAGAACACTGAAGCTTTCTTT. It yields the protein CASSQELQNTEAFF.

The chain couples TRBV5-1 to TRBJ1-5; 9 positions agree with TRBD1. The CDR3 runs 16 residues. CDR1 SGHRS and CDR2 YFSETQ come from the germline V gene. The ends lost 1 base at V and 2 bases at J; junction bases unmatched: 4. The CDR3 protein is CASSLTTGGGNQPQHF. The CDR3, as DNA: TGCGCCAGCAGCTTGACGACAGGGGGAGGCAATCAGCCCCAGCATTTT.

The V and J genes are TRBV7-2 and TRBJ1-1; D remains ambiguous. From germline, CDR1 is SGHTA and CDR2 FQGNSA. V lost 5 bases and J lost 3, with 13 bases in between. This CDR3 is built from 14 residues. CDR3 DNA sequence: TGTGCCAGCAGCCCCGACGGCGCATACACTGAAGCTTTCTTT. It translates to CASSPDGAYTEAFF.

The CDR3 bases are TGTGCCAGCAGCCAAGAGAGGCCGTCTGGGGCCAACGTCCTGACTTTC. Its protein is CASSQERPSGANVLTF. This sequence joins TRBV3-1 and TRBJ2-6; D is ambiguous. V was shortened by 0 bases and J by 1 base, with 7 bases between the two germline ends. The CDR3 runs 16 residues. Germline assignment: CDR1 LGHDT and CDR2 YNNKEL (reference sequence).